This T cell receptor beta chain was sequenced during a study of blood T cell repertoires in COVID-19. Deletions cut 1 base from V and 0 bases from J, with 7 bases between. Germline values: CDR1 SNHLY, CDR2 FYNNEI. This CDR3 spans 15 amino acids. In terms of age and location, participants ranged from roughly 18 to 90 years and lived in roughly 22 US areas. Participant reports of clinical history set cohort assignment. Profiling relied on immunoSEQ multiplex PCR, and the TCRdb table lists in-frame clones only, not all of them. The sample records hundreds of thousands of clones, more than 75% being singletons.

The sample taken for sequencing was PBMCs or T cells enriched from blood (not recorded which). The sequence was collected from a man aged 30 to 39 who had recovered from COVID-19. V gene TRBV2 combines with J gene TRBJ1-3, with D unresolved. CDR3: CASSEGHHSGNTIYF. CDR3 in DNA: TGTGCCAGCAGTGAAGGACACCACTCTGGAAACACCATATATTTT.